Listed below are T cell receptor beta chains from one sample, sequenced in a study of cytomegalovirus exposure and HLA in healthy donors. Sequencing was performed with immunoSEQ multiplex PCR; in TCRdb, only in-frame clones are kept and a portion is missing. Of roughly 250,000 clones in the sample, roughly 86% were seen once. Sequences were obtained from PBMCs. Every receptor here comes from a woman in her thirties or forties in good health and CMV-seropositive. CDR3s include the opening cysteine and the closing phenylalanine or tryptophan. Fields, in order: V gene, J gene, D gene, clone size, CDR3 DNA, CDR3 protein. D genes are given only for firm matches. Clone size is given for some rows only: seen once, a few or many times, or a class if the clone is expanded.

TRBV6-6	TRBJ2-7	TRBD2	NA	TGTGCCAGCAGTTACGCGCTAGCGGGAGAATACGAGCAGTACTTC	CASSYALAGEYEQYF
TRBV30	TRBJ2-3	TRBD2	NA	TGTGCCTGGAGTACCTTAGCGGGAGGGCGAGGAGGAGATACGCAGTATTTT	CAWSTLAGGRGGDTQYF
TRBV6-1	TRBJ2-7	NA	NA	TGTGCCAGCAGAACCGCGGGCTACGAGCAGTACTTC	CASRTAGYEQYF
TRBV30	TRBJ2-5	TRBD1	NA	TGTGCCTGGAGTAGGTCCCGGGACAGGTTCCAAGAGACCCAGTACTTC	CAWSRSRDRFQETQYF
TRBV6-6	TRBJ2-1	TRBD2	NA	TGTGCCAGCAGTCCAGCGGGATTGGGAAATGAGCAGTTCTTC	CASSPAGLGNEQFF
TRBV28	TRBJ2-1	TRBD2	NA	TGTGCCAGCACCCCCGCCGGACTAGCGGTTTACAATGAGCAGTTCTTC	CASTPAGLAVYNEQFF
TRBV2	TRBJ2-1	NA	NA	TGTGCCAGCAGTCTCGGGAGCTCCTACAATGAGCAGTTCTTC	CASSLGSSYNEQFF
TRBV4-3	TRBJ2-1	TRBD2	NA	TGCGCCAGCAGCCTTAACCTAGATCCACTAGCGGGAGTCTATGAGCAGTTCTTC	CASSLNLDPLAGVYEQFF
TRBV28	TRBJ2-7	TRBD2	NA	TGTGCCAGCAGGACCAGCGGGAGGCCCTACTCCTACGAGCAGTACTTC	CASRTSGRPYSYEQYF
TRBV5-4	TRBJ2-7	NA	NA	TGTGCCAGCTTCGACAGGGAGGATAGGTACGAGCAGTACTTC	CASFDREDRYEQYF
TRBV28	TRBJ2-5	TRBD2	few	TGTGCCAGCAGCCTGACTAGCGGGAGAGGCGAGACCCAGTACTTC	CASSLTSGRGETQYF
TRBV4-3	TRBJ2-4	NA	NA	TGCGCCAGCAGCCAGGAGCAGGGGGCCAAAAACATTCAGTACTTC	CASSQEQGAKNIQYF
TRBV9	TRBJ2-5	TRBD2	NA	TGTGCCAGCAGCGTATCTATAGCGGGAGGGCCGGGGGAGACCCAGTACTTC	CASSVSIAGGPGETQYF
TRBV2	TRBJ1-1	TRBD1	NA	TGTGCCAGCAGTCTTACCGGGACAGGGCTTATTAACACTGAAGCTTTCTTT	CASSLTGTGLINTEAFF
TRBV2	TRBJ1-5	TRBD1	NA	TGTGCCAGCAGTGAGCCGAACAGGGGGCTTAGTCAGCCCCAGCATTTT	CASSEPNRGLSQPQHF
TRBV28	TRBJ1-6	NA	NA	TGTGCCAGTTTTCCCCGACGGGCCTATAATTCACCCCTCCACTTT	CASFPRRAYNSPLHF
TRBV5-1	TRBJ1-4	NA	NA	TGCGCCAGCGGCCGGTCATGGGGAGGGGAAAAACTGTTTTTT	CASGRSWGGEKLFF
TRBV28	TRBJ1-5	TRBD1	NA	TGTGCCAGCAGGGAAACCGTGGGACAGGGCAATCAGCCCCAGCATTTT	CASRETVGQGNQPQHF
TRBV7-2	TRBJ2-7	NA	NA	TGTGCCAGCAGCCGATTCGGGGGGCCGTACTACGAGCAGTACTTC	CASSRFGGPYYEQYF
TRBV30	TRBJ2-7	TRBD1	NA	TGTGCTTGGAGGGGCCTGGGACAGGGGATCTCCTACGAGCAGTACTTC	CAWRGLGQGISYEQYF
TRBV19	TRBJ2-1	NA	NA	TGTGCCAGTAGTATAGGGAGGCGAGGTGAGCAGTTCTTC	CASSIGRRGEQFF
TRBV10-3	TRBJ1-6	TRBD1	few	TGTGCCATCAGTGAGTCGCAGGGGGCCACTCATTCACCCCTCCACTTT	CAISESQGATHSPLHF
TRBV30	TRBJ2-7	NA	NA	TGTGCCTGGAGGGCGATGGGGGCCGGGTTTTCCGAGCAGTACTTC	CAWRAMGAGFSEQYF
TRBV18	TRBJ1-6	NA	NA	TGTGCCAGCTCACCGGACCGGGAAGGCGCTCTCCACTTT	CASSPDREGALHF